The 21 T cell receptor beta chains presented below share a single source sample, sequenced in a study of cytomegalovirus exposure and HLA in healthy donors. The PCR employed 60 Vbeta primers together with 13 Jbeta primers. Data came from immunoSEQ multiplex PCR; TCRdb stores just in-frame clones and leaves some out. This specimen shows some 72,000 clones; the ten leading clones hold 4.6%. Sample: PBMCs. These TCRs come from a man younger than 45 in good health and CMV-seronegative.

This chain links TRBV28 with TRBJ1-5, with a tentative D call TRBD1 (5 bases). CDR3 size: 17 residues. Germline CDR1 is MDHEN and CDR2 is SYDVKM. The V and J ends lost 4 bases and 6 bases respectively, with 22 bases between them. CDR3: CASSSPMGQGGAQPQHF. The CDR3 coding sequence is TGTGCCAGCAGTTCCCCTATGGGGCAGGGAGGAGCTCAGCCCCAGCATTTT.

J is TRBJ2-3 and V is TRBV27; tentatively, D is TRBD1 (8 bases). Trimming pared 5 bases from V and 3 bases from J, leaving 18 bases between. Germline CDR1 MNHEY, CDR2 SMNVEV (reference sequence). CDR3 length: 16 residues. CDR3 DNA sequence: TGTGCCAGCAGTCCGTATACAGGGGGGGGAACAGATACGCAGTATTTT. Its translation is CASSPYTGGGTDTQYF.

The rearrangement links TRBV5-1 to TRBJ1-4; no firm D call. CDR1 and CDR2 (germline): SGHRS, YFSETQ. The CDR3 sequence is 14 residues long. V lost 2 bases and J 5 bases, leaving 10 bases between the germline ends. CDR3 nucleotide sequence: TGCGCCAGCAGCTTCGAGGCGTACAATGAAAAACTGTTTTTT. This sequence encodes CASSFEAYNEKLFF.

The chain links TRBV29-1 to TRBJ2-1; 8 positions agree with TRBD1. The CDR3 consists of 14 residues. Per the germline V gene, CDR1 is SQVTM and CDR2 is ANQGSEA. V lost 7 bases, J lost 2 bases, and 7 bases stayed unmatched. Here the CDR3 DNA reads TGCAGCGAATTGGGACAGGATACCTACAATGAGCAGTTCTTC. It codes for CSELGQDTYNEQFF.

The rearrangement links TRBV15 to TRBJ2-7, with D perhaps TRBD2 (5 bases). Trimming pared 0 bases from V and 3 bases from J, leaving 12 bases between. Germline values: CDR1 LNHNV, CDR2 YYDKDF (reference sequence). This CDR3 contains 15 residues. The CDR3 here is CATSRERTAFYEQYF. CDR3 nucleotides: TGTGCCACCAGCAGAGAGAGGACTGCCTTCTACGAGCAGTACTTC.

V and J are TRBV5-1 and TRBJ2-1; D ambiguous. Trimming removed 2 bases from V and 6 bases from J, with 15 bases in between. Germline V CDR1 and CDR2: SGHRS, YFSETQ. CDR3 length equals 15 residues. The CDR3 nucleotides read TGCGCCAGCAGCTTAGCGACCCTCAACGGCAATGAGCAGTTCTTC. It specifies CASSLATLNGNEQFF.

The chain recombines TRBV5-6 with TRBJ2-3, with 10 nucleotides matching TRBD2. Germline CDR1 is SGHDT and CDR2 is YYEEEE. V dropped 4 bases and J dropped 0; count of bases not matched to a gene: 5. The CDR3 totals 16 residues. The CDR3 region is CASSPGLAASTDTQYF. Written as DNA, the CDR3 is TGTGCCAGCAGCCCTGGACTAGCGGCTAGCACAGATACGCAGTATTTT.

CDR3 nucleotide sequence: TGTGCCAGCAGTTCAGGACCAGGGCGATTGGGAAACACCATATATTTT. This sequence encodes CASSSGPGRLGNTIYF. The genes are TRBV6-5 and TRBJ1-3; D is perhaps TRBD1 (5 bases). The CDR3 runs 16 residues. Looked up from germline, CDR1 is MNHEY and CDR2 is SVGAGI. V gave up 4 bases and J gave up 4 bases, with 17 bases separating them.

V usage is TRBV29-1 and J usage is TRBJ1-6; 9 bases line up with TRBD1. This CDR3 is 15 amino acids long. The ends lost 6 bases at V and 10 bases at J; junction bases unmatched: 13. Germline-derived CDR1 and CDR2 are SQVTM and ANQGSEA. The CDR3 region is CSVSFTGGTESPLHF. Here the CDR3 DNA reads TGCAGCGTATCCTTTACAGGGGGCACAGAATCACCCCTCCACTTT.

The CDR3 here is CAWSPRTGGSLDTEAFF. CDR3 nucleotides: TGTGCCTGGAGCCCGCGGACAGGGGGAAGTTTGGACACTGAAGCTTTCTTT. V gene TRBV30 combines with J gene TRBJ1-1, with TRBD1 identical over 10 bases. This CDR3 contains 17 residues. V lost 3 bases, J lost 3 bases, and 13 bases stayed unmatched. The germline V gene encodes CDR1 GTSNPN and CDR2 SVGIG (reference sequence).

The chain combines TRBV4-2 with TRBJ2-1; 15 nucleotides agree with TRBD2. The germline CDR1 and CDR2 sequences are LGHNA and YNFKEQ. The CDR3 runs 18 residues. V shed 3 bases, J shed 3 bases, and the junction held 6 bases outside the gene matches. CDR3 sequence: CASSHGPGLAGGYNEQFF. The CDR3 DNA is TGTGCCAGCAGCCATGGTCCGGGACTAGCGGGAGGCTACAATGAGCAGTTCTTC.

This chain connects TRBV5-6 to TRBJ2-7, with D tentatively TRBD2 (7 bases). Trimming stripped 1 base from V and 7 bases from J, with 12 bases between. CDR1 SGHDT and CDR2 YYEEEE come from the germline V gene. CDR3 length: 13 residues. DNA of the CDR3: TGTGCCAGCAGCTTGAGGAGGGGGGGGGAGCAGTACTTC. Protein sequence: CASSLRRGGEQYF.

The chain couples TRBV7-3 to TRBJ2-1, with 9 bases identical to TRBD2. Trimming took 6 bases from V and 6 from J; bases not matched to a gene: 12. Germline-derived CDR1 and CDR2 are SGHTA and FQGTGA. The length of the CDR3 is 16 residues. The CDR3 DNA follows: TGTGCCAGCAGTCTGGATGCGGGGGGGTTTTTCAATGAGCAGTTCTTC. It yields the protein CASSLDAGGFFNEQFF.

The chain recombines TRBV18 with TRBJ1-2, with 7 bases lining up with TRBD1. The CDR3 spans 16 residues. The junction had 9 bases not matched to a gene; V was cut back by 1 base and J by 4 bases. Per germline, CDR1 KGHSH and CDR2 LQKENI. CDR3 bases: TGTGCCAGCTCACCACAGGGACAGCTAAGCTTCTATGGCTACACCTTC. Encoded protein: CASSPQGQLSFYGYTF.

The chain couples TRBV29-1 to TRBJ2-1; 11 nucleotides align to TRBD2. V gave up 4 bases and J gave up 9 bases; unmatched junction bases: 8. In germline, CDR1 is SQVTM, CDR2 ANQGSEA. CDR3 length: 14 residues. CDR3 loop: CSVGKGLADGEQFF. The CDR3 coding sequence is TGCAGCGTTGGAAAGGGACTAGCGGACGGTGAGCAGTTCTTC.

V usage is TRBV19 and J usage is TRBJ2-7, with 10 bases fitting TRBD2. V lost 4 bases to trimming and J lost 0 bases; unmatched junction nucleotides: 9. Looked up from germline, CDR1 is LNHDA and CDR2 is SQIVND (reference sequence). The CDR3 has 17 amino acids. This CDR3 reads CASSTTEASGSSYEQYF. In DNA form, the CDR3 reads TGTGCCAGTAGTACCACGGAAGCTAGCGGGAGCTCCTACGAGCAGTACTTC.

The chain combines TRBV10-3 with TRBJ2-5; TRBD2 aligns across 10 bases. Looked up from germline, CDR1 is ENHRY and CDR2 is SYGVKD. There are 13 residues in the CDR3. The ends lost 10 bases at V and 3 bases at J; junction bases unmatched: 5. The CDR3 coding sequence is TGTGCCACGGGACTAGCGATCGAAGAGACCCAGTACTTC. Protein: CATGLAIEETQYF.

The J gene is TRBJ2-1, the V gene TRBV10-3; TRBD2 matches at 7 bases. V was clipped by 6 bases and J by 4 bases; unmatched bases: 9. The CDR3 is 15 amino acids. Germline V gene lookup returns CDR1 ENHRY and CDR2 SYGVKD. CDR3 nucleotide sequence: TGTGCCATCAGGAAGAGCGGGGACCCTTACAATGAGCAGTTCTTC. Amino acid sequence: CAIRKSGDPYNEQFF.

The rearrangement uses TRBV2 and TRBJ1-6, with D perhaps matching TRBD1 (5 bases). CDR1 and CDR2 (germline): SNHLY, FYNNEI. This CDR3 is 12 amino acids long. V lost 10 bases and J lost 11, with 15 bases in between. The CDR3 is CATRGASTPLHF. The DNA of the CDR3 is TGTGCCACCAGAGGGGCGTCCACACCCCTCCACTTT.

The chain has TRBV5-4 and TRBJ2-7; D is possibly TRBD2 (6 bases). CDR1 is SGHNT, CDR2 YYREEE, per germline (reference sequence). V shed 4 bases and J shed 6 bases, with 8 bases lying between them. The CDR3 sequence is 11 residues long. Here the CDR3 reads CASSRGSEQYF. The CDR3 DNA reads as TGTGCCAGCAGCCGGGGGAGCGAGCAGTACTTC.

V and J are TRBV2 and TRBJ2-7, with D unclear. Trimming pared 3 bases from V and 3 bases from J, leaving 15 bases between. This CDR3 is 15 amino acids long. Germline V gives CDR1 SNHLY, CDR2 FYNNEI. The CDR3 spells CASSDYGNSYYEQYF. For the CDR3, the DNA is TGTGCCAGCAGTGATTACGGAAACAGTTACTACGAGCAGTACTTC. The full variable domain, with the rest looked up from reference TRBV2 and TRBJ2-7, is EPEVTQTPSHQVTQMGQEVILRCVPISNHLYFYWYRQILGQKVEFLVSFYNNEISEKSEIFDDQFSVERPDGSNFTLKIRSTKLEDSAMYFCASSDYGNSYYEQYFGPGTRLTVT.